This T cell receptor beta chain was recovered during a study of blood T cell repertoires in COVID-19. Study in general: Sites across the United States, Italy and Spain contributed samples from acute and convalescent COVID-19.

Per the authors' pipeline: Amplification of reference gene primers provided the estimated nucleated cell counts. The protocol was immunoSEQ multiplex PCR, while the TCRdb copy is restricted to in-frame clones and leaves out a portion. V and J calls and clone size are those listed in that table; D and trimming were worked out from the DNA. The sample includes 80,000 to 100,000 clones, roughly 70% of them seen just once. In germline, CDR1 is SGHAT, CDR2 FQNNGV. V shed 3 bases and J shed 5 bases, with 14 bases lying between them. The CDR3 loop spans 15 amino acids. Seattle patients were enrolled during active infection and followed longitudinally.

This TCR derives from a man aged 65 to 85 with COVID-19, enrolled during active disease. The sequenced material came from peripheral blood. The chain couples TRBV11-2 to TRBJ2-1, with a tentative D call TRBD2 (6 bases). The CDR3 coding sequence is TGTGCCAGCAGCTTCGGCCTAGCGTTTGACAATGAGCAGTTCTTC. It yields the protein CASSFGLAFDNEQFF.